This T cell receptor beta chain emerged from a study of blood T cell repertoires in COVID-19. Trimming removed 4 bases from V and 3 bases from J; junction bases left unmatched: 12. The CDR3 length is 16 residues. Germline CDR1 SGHRS, CDR2 YFSETQ. The table came from immunoSEQ multiplex PCR; TCRdb's copy has only in-frame clones and leaves some out. The repertoire includes 150,000 to 200,000 clones, around 87% of them detected once, and 9.5% to 15% sits in the top ten. The clonotype was recovered from a woman aged 70 to 79 with COVID-19, enrolled during active disease. The sequenced sample was peripheral blood. The chain is built from TRBV5-1 and TRBJ1-1, with 7 positions matching TRBD1. CDR3 sequence reads: CASSGPGQRVHTEAFF. The CDR3 DNA reads TGCGCCAGCAGCGGACCGGGACAGAGGGTGCACACTGAAGCTTTCTTT.